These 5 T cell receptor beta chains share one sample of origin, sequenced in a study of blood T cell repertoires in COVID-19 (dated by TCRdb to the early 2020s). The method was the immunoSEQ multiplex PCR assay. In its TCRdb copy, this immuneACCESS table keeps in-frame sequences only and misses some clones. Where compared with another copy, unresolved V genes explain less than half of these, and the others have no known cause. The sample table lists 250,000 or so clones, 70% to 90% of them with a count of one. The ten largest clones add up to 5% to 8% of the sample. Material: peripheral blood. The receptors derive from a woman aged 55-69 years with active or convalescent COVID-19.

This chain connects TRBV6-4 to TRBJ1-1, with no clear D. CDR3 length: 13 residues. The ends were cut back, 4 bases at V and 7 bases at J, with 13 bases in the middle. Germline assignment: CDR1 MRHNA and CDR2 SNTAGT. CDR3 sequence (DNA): TGTGCCAGCAGTGCGGACTCCGGCGGTGAAGCTTTCTTT. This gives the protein CASSADSGGEAFF.

As DNA, the CDR3 is TGTGCCAGCAGCTTATTGGCTAGCGGGAATGGGGAGCAGTTCTTC. This gives the protein CASSLLASGNGEQFF. The chain couples TRBV11-3 to TRBJ2-1; 9 bases agree with TRBD2. This CDR3 has 15 residues. V lost 2 bases, J lost 10 bases, and 9 bases stayed unmatched. Germline CDR1 and CDR2: SGHNT and YENEEA.

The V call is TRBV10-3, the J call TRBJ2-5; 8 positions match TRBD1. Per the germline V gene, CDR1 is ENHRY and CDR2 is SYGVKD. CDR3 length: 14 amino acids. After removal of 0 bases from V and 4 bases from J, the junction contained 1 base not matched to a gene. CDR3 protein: CAISESRGLETQYF. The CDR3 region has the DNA TGTGCCATCAGTGAGTCCAGGGGGCTAGAGACCCAGTACTTC.

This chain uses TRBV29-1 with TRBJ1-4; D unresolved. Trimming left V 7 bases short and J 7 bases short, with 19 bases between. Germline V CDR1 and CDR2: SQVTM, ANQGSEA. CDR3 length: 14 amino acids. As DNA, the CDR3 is TGCAGCGGGGGTGAGGGCCCACTTGGTGAAAAACTGTTTTTT. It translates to CSGGEGPLGEKLFF.

The CDR3 DNA reads as TGTGCCAGCAGTGTCAGGACAGGAGGTGAAAATGGCTACACCTTC. This codes for CASSVRTGGENGYTF. The gene calls are TRBV2 and TRBJ1-2; 7 bases agree with TRBD1. Trimming removed 4 bases from V and 6 bases from J; junction bases left unmatched: 11. The CDR3 is 15 residues long. Germline assignment: CDR1 SNHLY and CDR2 FYNNEI.